One sample yielded the 25 T cell receptor beta chains listed below, sequenced in a study of tumor-infiltrating lymphocytes in primary liver carcinoma. Unsorted whole blood supplied the blood RNA, and germline DNA was isolated too. The input was 450 to 500 ng total RNA; TCR beta cDNA was made from it with a constant-region primer. ARM-PCR, slightly modified, supplied the TCR beta libraries through three nested multiplex PCR rounds. A C-beta reverse primer was combined with TRBV1-TRBV30 forward primers in the first two PCR rounds, and each round had ten to eleven cycles. TCRdb reprocessed the multiplex PCR reads via MiXCR and lists one record per CDR3 protein. The table lists 200,000 or so distinct CDR3 sequences, 65% of them singletons. Sequencing was performed on peripheral blood. These receptors came from a woman aged 60 to 75 with primary liver carcinoma and hepatitis B virus infection.

Concerning this clonotype itself: A single base separates this from a much larger clone, so it may be a read error. This chain joins TRBV5-1 and TRBJ2-5; perhaps TRBD2 as D (6 bases). Germline V gene sequence: CDR1 SGHRS, CDR2 YFSETQ. The CDR3 totals 14 residues. The CDR3 loop is CAGSPGTSQETQYF. CDR3 coding DNA: TGCGCCGGCAGCCCCGGGACTTCCCAAGAGACCCAGTACTTC.

This chain links TRBV20-1 with TRBJ1-5, with D unclear. Germline CDR1 and CDR2: DFQATT and SNEGSKA (reference sequence). This CDR3 is 15 amino acids long. The V end lost 3 bases, the J end lost 4 bases, and 16 bases lay between the germline ends. CDR3 in DNA: TGCAGTGCTAGTGGTATTTCGCTTAATAATCAGCCCCAGCATTTT. It encodes CSASGISLNNQPQHF.

This clonotype was observed once. This may stem from a read error, because a much larger clone lies one nucleotide away. The rearrangement uses TRBV29-1 and TRBJ2-1; 9 bases line up with TRBD1. Germline-derived CDR1 and CDR2 are SQVTM and ANQGSEA. This CDR3 is 14 amino acids long. CDR3: CSVARTGGMNEKFF. CDR3 coding DNA: TGCAGCGTTGCCCGAACAGGGGGCATGAATGAGAAGTTCTTC.

On this clonotype: Possible read error: a much larger clone is one base away. The gene calls are TRBV14 and TRBJ1-1; no firm D call. Germline-derived CDR1 and CDR2 are SGHDN and FVKESK. This CDR3 region has 14 residues. The CDR3 DNA follows: TGTGCCAGCAACCAAGATTTCGCCGGTGTGGGAGCTTTCTTT. Translating gives CASNQDFAGVGAFF.

The chain employs TRBV15 and TRBJ1-2; 10 bases are shared with TRBD1. V shed 0 bases and J 6 bases; nucleotides not matched to a gene: 7. The CDR3 length is 16 residues. Looked up from germline, CDR1 is LNHNV and CDR2 is YYDKDF (reference sequence). CDR3 sequence (DNA): TGTGCCACCAGCAGAGAGGGGCCCGGGACAGGGGATGGCTACACCTTC. Protein product: CATSREGPGTGDGYTF.

This clonotype has only a few counts. The junction differs from germline at one of its ends, possibly a read error. V usage is TRBV12-3 or TRBV12-4 and J usage is TRBJ2-4; 8 bases are a match to TRBD2. This CDR3 contains 15 residues. In DNA, the CDR3 is TGTGCCAGCAGTTTAACTAGCGGAAATAAAAACGTTCAGTACTTC. Translated: CASSLTSGNKNVQYF.

Notes on this clonotype: The missing conserved phenylalanine or tryptophan at the end of this CDR3 makes a read error likely. This chain links TRBV6-5 with TRBJ2-7, with 12 bases that match TRBD2. The CDR3 is made up of 15 amino acids. The J segment lost 4 bases and the V segment lost 5 bases, leaving 6 bases of the junction unmatched. CDR1 is MNHEY and CDR2 is SVGAGI in the germline V gene. CDR3 DNA: TGTGCCAGCAGTCCACTAGCGGGAGGTTGGTACGAGCAGTACTAC. Translated: CASSPLAGGWYEQYY.

This clonotype occurred once. An end of the junction differs from the germline gene, which may be a read error. V usage is TRBV28 and J usage is TRBJ1-5; the D is unclear. The length of the CDR3 is 15 residues. CDR1 and CDR2 from the germline V gene are MDHEN and SYDVKM. CDR3 sequence: CVSSLAGRSNQPQHF. CDR3 nucleotide sequence: TGTGTCAGCAGTTTAGCCGGGCGAAGCAATCAGCCCCAGCATTTT.

This clonotype was picked up one time. One end of the junction does not line up with germline, which may come from a read error. V and J are TRBV7-9 and TRBJ1-1; no firm D call. Germline V gene sequence: CDR1 SEHNR, CDR2 FQNEAQ (reference sequence). The CDR3 runs 15 residues. The CDR3 region has the DNA TGTGCCAGCAGCTTCCGGACGGGAATGAACACTGAAGCTTCCTTT. It specifies CASSFRTGMNTEASF.

This clonotype appeared many times. The V call is TRBV12-3 or TRBV12-4, the J call TRBJ1-1, with TRBD1 matching 8 bases. CDR3 length: 19 amino acids. The trim removed 7 bases at V and 3 bases at J, leaving 22 bases unmatched. CDR3 bases: TGTGCCAGCATAGATCGACCCCCGTCTATCAGGGGGCCAGACACTGAAGCTTTCTTT. Translating gives CASIDRPPSIRGPDTEAFF.

This clonotype came up many times. The J gene is TRBJ1-2, the V gene TRBV12-3 or TRBV12-4; possible D gene TRBD1, 5 bases. V lost 3 bases and J 4 bases, leaving 18 bases between the germline ends. There are 16 residues in the CDR3. In nucleotides, the CDR3 is TGTGCCAGCAGTTTGCGGCCCAACAGGAACGCCTATGGCTACACCTTC. Its protein product is CASSLRPNRNAYGYTF.

As to this clonotype: This may be a read error: a much more frequent sequence differs by one nucleotide. The genes are TRBV5-6 and TRBJ1-2, with a possible D match to TRBD1 (5 bases). The germline V gene encodes CDR1 SGHDT and CDR2 YYEEEE. This CDR3 has 20 residues. Trimming cost V 4 bases and J 7 bases, with 35 bases left between them. The CDR3 sequence: CASSPLAGLGQGEVDSGYTF. For the CDR3, the DNA is TGTGCCAGCAGCCCGCTGGCGGGCTTGGGTCAAGGGGAAGTAGACTCTGGCTACACCTTC.

Comments on this clonotype: This may be a read error, as it is one base from a much larger clone. V and J are TRBV6-6 and TRBJ2-2; D uncertain. This CDR3 has 13 amino acids. The V gene's germline CDR1 is MNHNY and CDR2 SVGAGI (reference sequence). V was trimmed by 11 bases and J by 0 bases, leaving 10 bases between them. The CDR3 spells CASQDANTGELFF. The CDR3 DNA sequence: TGTGCCTCCCAGGACGCGAACACCGGGGAGCTGTTTTTT.

This clonotype was counted between two and nine times. V usage is TRBV7-9 and J usage is TRBJ1-1; D call uncertain. V dropped 5 bases and J dropped 7 bases, with 14 bases sitting between them. Germline V gene data show CDR1 as SEHNR and CDR2 as FQNEAQ (reference sequence). The CDR3 spans 13 residues. Here the CDR3 reads CASSRPGGNEAFF. The CDR3 nucleotides are TGTGCCAGCAGCCGCCCGGGCGGCAATGAAGCTTTCTTT.

Concerning this clonotype: The junction shows a germline mismatch at one end, possibly a read error. This chain links TRBV11-2 with TRBJ1-2; no reliable D call. CDR3 length: 13 residues. Germline V gives CDR1 SGHAT, CDR2 FQNNGV. The CDR3 spells CASGPLRPYSYTF. The CDR3 nucleotides are TGTGCCAGCGGCCCTCTCCGACCCTATAGCTACACCTTC.

Notes on this clonotype: A much larger clone differs by one base, so this may be a read error. The V and J genes are TRBV5-1 and TRBJ2-5; D is ambiguous. The CDR3 has 14 residues. CDR1 and CDR2 (germline): SGHRS, YFSETQ. The V gene lost 0 bases and the J gene lost 4 bases, with 10 bases spanning the gap. The CDR3 nucleotides are TGCGCCAGCAGCTTGGAAGGGTGGGCAGAGACCCAGTACTTC. Protein sequence: CASSLEGWAETQYF. The full variable domain, with the rest looked up from reference TRBV5-1 and TRBJ2-5, is KAGVTQTPRYLIKTRGQQVTLSCSPISGHRSVSWYQQTPGQGLQFLFEYFSETQRNKGNFPGRFSGRQFSNSRSEMNVSTLELGDSALYLCASSLEGWAETQYFGPGTRLLVL.

Remarks on this clonotype: One end of the junction fails to match germline, which may point to a read error. V gene TRBV28 combines with J gene TRBJ2-1; perhaps TRBD2 as D (8 bases). The CDR3 totals 19 residues. Looked up from germline, CDR1 is MDHEN and CDR2 is SYDVKM. The CDR3 nucleotides are TGTACCAGCAGCCCGGGGGGGGACAGTCTCCCATGGGTCTACAATGAGCAGTTCTTC. Residues: CTSSPGGDSLPWVYNEQFF.

V and J are TRBV29-1 and TRBJ2-1; 11 bases are shared with TRBD2. Germline lookup yields CDR1 SQVTM and CDR2 ANQGSEA. V trimming: 7 bases; J trimming: 15 bases; junction bases outside the gene matches: 11. This CDR3 is built from 12 residues. The CDR3 protein is CSGSYTSGSLFF. CDR3 DNA sequence: TGCAGCGGATCCTATACTAGCGGGAGCTTGTTCTTC.

Ten or more counts support this clonotype. The gene calls are TRBV12-3 or TRBV12-4 and TRBJ2-5; 8 bases align to TRBD1. CDR3 length: 15 residues. Unmatched junction bases numbered 11, after V lost 5 bases and J lost 6 bases. This chain's CDR3 is CASSPQQGVYKTQYF. In DNA form, the CDR3 reads TGTGCCAGCAGTCCACAACAGGGGGTATATAAGACCCAGTACTTC.

This chain links TRBV12-5 with TRBJ1-1; TRBD1 agrees at 9 bases. CDR3 length: 14 amino acids. Germline V gene data show CDR1 as LGHNT and CDR2 as FRNRAP. The CDR3 loop reads CESGLVQGARGAFF. CDR3 DNA sequence: TGTGAAAGTGGTTTGGTACAGGGGGCGCGAGGAGCTTTCTTT.

In its sample, this clonotype was seen a few times. The junction departs from germline at one end; a sequencing error may be responsible. V usage is TRBV10-3 and J usage is TRBJ2-1; 11 bases align to TRBD1. The germline CDR1 and CDR2 sequences are ENHRY and SYGVKD. CDR3 length: 17 amino acids. Here the CDR3 reads CAIGERGGTGGYNEQFF. The CDR3 region has the DNA TGTGCCATCGGTGAACGAGGGGGGACAGGGGGCTACAATGAGCAGTTCTTC.

On this clonotype itself: A junction end diverges from the germline sequence, so it may reflect a read error. The CDR3 here is CGSSLDPLFADTQYF. CDR3 nucleotide sequence: TGCGGCAGCAGCTTGGACCCTCTGTTTGCAGATACGCAGTATTTT. The chain is built from TRBV5-1 and TRBJ2-3; D ambiguous. This CDR3 comprises 15 residues. From germline, CDR1 is SGHRS and CDR2 YFSETQ. The full variable domain, its missing parts supplied by reference TRBV5-1 and TRBJ2-3, is KAGVTQTPRYLIKTRGQQVTLSCSPISGHRSVSWYQQTPGQGLQFLFEYFSETQRNKGNFPGRFSGRQFSNSRSEMNVSTLELGDSALYLCGSSLDPLFADTQYFGPGTRLTVL.

The chain joins TRBV28 to TRBJ2-5, with 9 bases matching TRBD2. J was trimmed by 5 bases and V by 9 bases; bases with no gene match: 7. CDR1 is MDHEN, CDR2 SYDVKM, per germline. The CDR3 spans 13 residues. The CDR3 sequence: CASSSGTRETQYF. Written as DNA, the CDR3 is TGTGCCAGTTCTAGCGGGACACGGGAGACCCAGTACTTC.

This chain joins TRBV7-2 and TRBJ2-7, with 7 bases aligning to TRBD1. The germline CDR1 and CDR2 sequences are SGHTA and FQGNSA. Trimming took 3 bases from V and 3 from J; bases not matched to a gene: 2. This CDR3 comprises 13 residues. The DNA for the CDR3 is TGTGCCAGCAGCTTGGGGGACAGCTACGAGCAGTACTTC. Translating gives CASSLGDSYEQYF.

V is TRBV11-3 and J is TRBJ1-1, with no clear D. V lost 2 bases and J lost 1, with 11 bases in between. Germline assignment: CDR1 SGHNT and CDR2 YENEEA. This CDR3 spans 15 amino acids. CDR3 sequence reads: CASSLNGSQNTEAFF. In nucleotides, the CDR3 is TGTGCCAGCAGCTTAAATGGTAGCCAGAACACTGAAGCTTTCTTT.